This T cell receptor (beta chain) derives from a study of T cells in localized non-small cell lung cancer. Using immunoSEQ multiplex PCR, the repertoire was profiled, and TCRdb retains in-frame clones only, with some absent. Here the sample spans around 40,000 clones, approximately 91% being singletons. CDR3 length: 11 residues. Looked up from germline, CDR1 is MNHEY and CDR2 is SMNVEV (reference sequence). With 4 bases removed from V and 3 bases from J, the gap between germline ends came to 3 bases. Points on this clone: Its antigen is unknown.

Study results and limitations: Multi-region tumor sequencing was not done, so intratumor heterogeneity could not be excluded.

The rearrangement links TRBV27 to TRBJ2-5; unclear D gene. Material: peripheral blood, obtained before any cancer treatment. The sequence was obtained from a female donor aged 60 or older with stage I squamous cell lung carcinoma. CDR3 sequence reads: CASSSKETQYF. The DNA for the CDR3 is TGTGCCAGCAGTTCCAAAGAGACCCAGTACTTC.